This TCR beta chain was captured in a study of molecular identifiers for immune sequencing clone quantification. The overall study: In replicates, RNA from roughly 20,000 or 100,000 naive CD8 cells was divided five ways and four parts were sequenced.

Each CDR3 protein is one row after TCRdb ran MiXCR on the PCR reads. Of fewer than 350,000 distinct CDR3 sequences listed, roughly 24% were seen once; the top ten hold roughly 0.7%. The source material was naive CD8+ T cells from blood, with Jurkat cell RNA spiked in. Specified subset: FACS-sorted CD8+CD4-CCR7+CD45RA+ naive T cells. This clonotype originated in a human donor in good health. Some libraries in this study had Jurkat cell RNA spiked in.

The CDR3 spells CASSQLRTSGGDTQYF. Written as DNA, the CDR3 is TGTGCCAGCAGTCAACTCCGGACTAGCGGGGGAGATACGCAGTATTTT. V and J are TRBV27 and TRBJ2-3; 13 bases match TRBD2. The ends lost 5 bases at V and 5 bases at J; junction bases unmatched: 7. The CDR3 loop spans 16 amino acids. Germline CDR1 and CDR2: MNHEY and SMNVEV (reference sequence).